These 9 T cell receptor beta chains share one sample of origin, sequenced in a study of CD8 T cells in ankylosing spondylitis. These receptors' targets are unknown. TCRdb ran MiXCR on the 5' RACE reads and lists one entry per CDR3 protein. The data hold 220,000 or so distinct CDR3 sequences, with about 17% observed a single time. General study points: The study identified a TCR beta motif of several highly homologous variants that appeared characteristic of ankylosing spondylitis blood.

Input material: blood, either unsorted or a sorted T cell fraction (not recorded which). The source of these receptors is a male donor with ankylosing spondylitis.

This clonotype appeared a few times. The J gene is TRBJ2-1, the V gene TRBV7-3, with 7 bases matching TRBD2. CDR3 size: 16 residues. Trimming took 5 bases from V and 3 from J; bases not matched to a gene: 10. The germline V gene has CDR1 SGHTA and CDR2 FQGTGA. Here the CDR3 DNA reads TGTGCCAGCAGCCCGCTTGGGGGAGGGATCTACAATGAGCAGTTCTTC. Translating gives CASSPLGGGIYNEQFF.

V is TRBV2 and J is TRBJ1-4; D unresolved. Trimming left V 1 base short and J 8 bases short, with 5 bases between. This CDR3 is built from 12 residues. Germline assignment: CDR1 SNHLY and CDR2 FYNNEI. In nucleotides, the CDR3 is TGTGCCAGCAGTGAAGAGTTCGAAAAACTGTTTTTT. Residues: CASSEEFEKLFF.

This clonotype turned up a few times. One end of the junction is discordant with germline, which a read error may explain. The chain has TRBV3-1 and TRBJ1-1; D not resolved. CDR3 length: 15 amino acids. Germline V gene sequence: CDR1 LGHDT, CDR2 YNNKEL (reference sequence). The CDR3 DNA follows: TGTGCCAGCAGCCAATTCTTCGCCGGGAGGCCTGAAGTTTTCTTT. It is translated as CASSQFFAGRPEVFF.

Worth noting for this clonotype: One junction end does not reproduce the germline sequence, and a read error may be involved. This sequence joins TRBV4-3 and TRBJ2-1, with TRBD2 matching 10 bases. Germline V gives CDR1 LGHNA, CDR2 YSLEER. The CDR3 covers 17 residues. The CDR3 DNA reads as TGCGCCAGCAGCAAAGATAGGGCTAGCGGGGGACACAATGAGCAGTTCTTC. This encodes CASSKDRASGGHNEQFF.

This clonotype showed up many times. At one boundary the junction diverges from the germline segment, which might be a read error. J is TRBJ2-7 and V is TRBV5-6, with D uncertain. This CDR3 spans 13 amino acids. Germline CDR1 is SGHDT and CDR2 is YYEEEE. CDR3 sequence (DNA): TGCGCCAGCAGCTTGGTGGGGTTCTACGAGCAGTACTTC. Translation gives CASSLVGFYEQYF.

This clonotype was observed a handful of times. The chain employs TRBV24-1 and TRBJ2-2; TRBD2 matches at 7 bases. V was clipped by 3 bases and J by 3 bases; unmatched bases: 6. CDR3 size: 16 residues. Germline V gives CDR1 KGHDR, CDR2 SFDVKD. The CDR3 DNA follows: TGTGCCACCAGTGATGGGGGGGGACTACACACCGGGGAGCTGTTTTTT. Amino acid sequence: CATSDGGGLHTGELFF.

The gene calls are TRBV6-5 and TRBJ1-2; possible D gene TRBD1, 6 bases. The ends were cut back, 4 bases at V and 6 bases at J, with 21 bases in the middle. This CDR3 contains 16 residues. Germline V gene sequence: CDR1 MNHEY, CDR2 SVGAGI. In DNA, the CDR3 is TGTGCCAGCAGTTCCCCTAGGCGACAGGCCCACAATGGCTACACCTTC. As protein: CASSSPRRQAHNGYTF.

The chain joins TRBV12-3 or TRBV12-4 to TRBJ2-1; D unclear. The CDR3 length is 15 residues. The V gene lost 2 bases and the J gene lost 0 bases, with 8 bases spanning the gap. The CDR3 loop is CASSLIGASYNEQFF. The CDR3 DNA is TGTGCCAGCAGTTTAATTGGAGCCTCCTACAATGAGCAGTTCTTC.

The chain joins TRBV4-2 to TRBJ1-3; no clear D gene. The CDR3 runs 14 residues. V lost 0 bases to trimming and J lost 6 bases, with 9 bases between them. CDR1 and CDR2 from the germline V gene are LGHNA and YNFKEQ. CDR3 region: CASSQDTAVNTIYF. The CDR3 DNA reads TGTGCCAGCAGCCAAGATACAGCCGTAAACACCATATATTTT.